This T cell receptor (beta chain) stems from a study of a mutant IDH1 vaccine in newly diagnosed glioma. Study as a whole: Patients received vaccination from 4-6 weeks after radiotherapy alone, or with temozolomide cycles. Mean patient age was around 40 years; around 60% were male and approximately 38% female. Overall study findings and caveats: Evidence of vaccine-induced immune responses was documented in 85% to 95% of patients.

Remarks on this clone: Its target is unknown.

With V trimmed by 3 bases and J by 5 bases, 8 bases remained unmatched. Germline V gene sequence: CDR1 SGHRS, CDR2 YFSETQ. CDR3 length: 16 amino acids. Time point here: week 11, during vaccination. Each dose of the vaccine consisted of 300 ug of mutant IDH1 20-mer peptide, with topical imiquimod. Sequencing was performed with immunoSEQ multiplex PCR; in TCRdb, only in-frame clones are kept and a portion is missing. Among about 52,000 clones listed, roughly nine tenths were seen once. The chain carries TRBV5-1 and TRBJ2-5; TRBD1 aligns across 12 bases. The sample was PBMCs, taken from a glioma patient whose treatment included an IDH1 peptide vaccine. This TCR derives from a man in his fifties or sixties with glioma. The CDR3 spells CASSSYGTGGAETQYF. The CDR3 nucleotides read TGCGCCAGCAGCTCGTACGGGACAGGGGGCGCGGAGACCCAGTACTTC. Full variable domain (outside the CDR3, taken from reference TRBV5-1 and TRBJ2-5): KAGVTQTPRYLIKTRGQQVTLSCSPISGHRSVSWYQQTPGQGLQFLFEYFSETQRNKGNFPGRFSGRQFSNSRSEMNVSTLELGDSALYLCASSSYGTGGAETQYFGPGTRLLVL.